This entry features one T cell receptor (beta chain) sequence. As yet, its antigen is unknown. The authors reverse transcribed all of the isolated RNA, so sequencing captured expressed TCRB transcripts. Sequencing was performed with immunoSEQ multiplex PCR; in TCRdb, only in-frame clones are kept and a portion is missing. The data contain roughly 260,000 clones, 20% of them seen just once; the ten biggest clones take up about 0.027%. The data stem from a study of beta chain features in type 1 diabetes. Findings of the study overall: When Type 1 diabetes patients were examined, their TCRB CDR3s proved moderately but significantly shorter in all four CD4+ subsets.

Germline assignment: CDR1 MDHEN and CDR2 SYDVKM. The CDR3 length is 14 residues. V gave up 7 bases and J gave up 1 base, with 11 bases separating them. The sample comprised naive CD4+ T cells from blood. The chain combines TRBV28 with TRBJ1-5; D remains unclear. This sequence was found in a woman between 35 and 50 years old with type 1 diabetes. The CDR3 is CASTNSGSNQPQHF. The CDR3 coding sequence is TGTGCCAGCACCAACAGTGGGAGCAATCAGCCCCAGCATTTT.